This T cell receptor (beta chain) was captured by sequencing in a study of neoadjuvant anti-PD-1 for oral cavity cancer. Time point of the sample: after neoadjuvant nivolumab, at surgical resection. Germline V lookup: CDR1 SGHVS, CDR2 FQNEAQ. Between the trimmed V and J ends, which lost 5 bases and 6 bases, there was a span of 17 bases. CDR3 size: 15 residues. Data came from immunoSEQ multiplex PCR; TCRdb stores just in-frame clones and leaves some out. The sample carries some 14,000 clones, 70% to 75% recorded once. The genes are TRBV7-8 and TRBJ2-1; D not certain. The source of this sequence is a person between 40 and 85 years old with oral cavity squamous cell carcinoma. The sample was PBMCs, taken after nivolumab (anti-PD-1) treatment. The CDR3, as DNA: TGTGCCAGCAGCCCACGGCTACAAATAACCAATGAGCAGTTCTTC. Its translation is CASSPRLQITNEQFF.